This TCR beta chain was identified in a study of blood T cell repertoires in COVID-19. As for the study in general: Material from acute and convalescent COVID-19 was sourced from the United States, Italy and Spain. PBMCs, B-cell-depleted T cells, or T cells provided the cDNA or gDNA that made up the material.

Generated by immunoSEQ multiplex PCR, the TCRdb table keeps only in-frame clones and is missing some. Here the sample spans 140,000 to 150,000 clones, roughly 89% being singletons. The CDR3 extends over 15 amino acids. The germline gives CDR1 MNHEY, CDR2 SMNVEV (reference sequence). The cohort comprised adults aged about 18 to 100 years residing in approximately 25 US areas. People in the exposed group encountered a COVID-19 case within 2 weeks before entering the study. Details on this clone: A junction boundary mismatches the germline segment, possibly from a read error.

This receptor was obtained from a woman aged 45 to 65 who had been exposed to COVID-19. The sequencing sample was made of PBMCs or T cells enriched from blood (not recorded which). V usage is TRBV27 and J usage is TRBJ2-7, with TRBD1 identical over 9 bases. CDR3: CASSLLGTGLSEQYF. The CDR3 DNA is TGTGCCAGCAGCTTATTAGGGACAGGGTTATCCGAGCAGTACTTC.